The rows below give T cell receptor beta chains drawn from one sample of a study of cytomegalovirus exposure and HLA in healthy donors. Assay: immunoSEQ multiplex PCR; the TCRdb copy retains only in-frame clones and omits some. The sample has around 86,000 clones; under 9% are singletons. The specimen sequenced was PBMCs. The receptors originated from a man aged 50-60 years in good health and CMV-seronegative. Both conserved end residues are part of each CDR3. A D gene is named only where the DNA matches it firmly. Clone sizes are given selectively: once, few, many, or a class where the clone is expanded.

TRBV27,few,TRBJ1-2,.,CASSRPGDYGYTF,TGTGCCAGCAGCCGACCCGGAGACTATGGCTACACCTTC
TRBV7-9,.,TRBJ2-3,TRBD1,CASSLTPEGADTQYF,TGTGCCAGCAGCTTGACTCCTGAGGGGGCGGATACGCAGTATTTT
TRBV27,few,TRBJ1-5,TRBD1,CASSLQGALPNQPQHF,TGTGCCAGCAGTCTCCAGGGGGCCCTCCCCAATCAGCCCCAGCATTTT
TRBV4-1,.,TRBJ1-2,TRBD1,CASSQDRGLNYGYTF,TGCGCCAGCAGCCAAGACAGGGGGCTTAACTATGGCTACACCTTC
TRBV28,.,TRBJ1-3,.,CASARGMYGNTIYF,TGTGCCAGCGCCAGAGGGATGTATGGAAACACCATATATTTT
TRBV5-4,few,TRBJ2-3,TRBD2,CASSSNRGGGDTQYF,TGTGCCAGCAGCTCCAATCGGGGCGGGGGAGATACGCAGTATTTT
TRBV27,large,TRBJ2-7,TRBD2,CASRALAGGPYEQYF,TGTGCCAGCAGAGCCCTAGCGGGGGGTCCCTACGAGCAGTACTTC
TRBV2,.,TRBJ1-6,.,CASTRDNIYNSPLHF,TGTGCCAGCACCCGGGACAACATATATAATTCACCCCTCCACTTT
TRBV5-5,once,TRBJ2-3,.,CASSFTGRTDTQYF,TGTGCCAGCAGCTTTACAGGGCGCACAGATACGCAGTATTTT
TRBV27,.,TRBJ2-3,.,CASRFSGTDTQYF,TGTGCCAGCAGATTCAGTGGCACAGATACGCAGTATTTT
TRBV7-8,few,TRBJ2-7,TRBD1,CASSSRDRVGEQYF,TGTGCCAGCAGCAGCCGGGACAGGGTTGGCGAGCAGTACTTC
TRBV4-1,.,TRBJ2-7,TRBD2,CASSPSGLAGGLAGEQYF,TGCGCCAGCAGCCCCTCCGGGCTAGCGGGGGGGCTAGCGGGCGAGCAGTACTTC
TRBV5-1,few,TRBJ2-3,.,CASSWGTSTDTQYF,TGCGCCAGCAGCTGGGGGACATCCACAGATACGCAGTATTTT
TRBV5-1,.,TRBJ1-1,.,CASSWDLNTEAFF,TGCGCCAGCAGCTGGGACTTAAACACTGAAGCTTTCTTT
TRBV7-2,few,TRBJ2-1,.,CASSLARQPGIGAYNEQFF,TGTGCCAGCAGCTTAGCGCGACAGCCTGGGATAGGTGCCTACAATGAGCAGTTCTTC
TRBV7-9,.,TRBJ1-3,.,CASSSHNLSTGGNTIYF,TGTGCCAGCAGCAGCCATAATTTATCTACGGGGGGAAACACCATATATTTT
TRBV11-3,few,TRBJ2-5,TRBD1,CASSRQGETQYF,TGTGCCAGCAGCCGACAGGGGGAGACCCAGTACTTC
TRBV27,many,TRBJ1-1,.,CASSPSPHRGTEAFF,TGTGCCAGCAGCCCCAGCCCTCACCGGGGCACTGAAGCTTTCTTT
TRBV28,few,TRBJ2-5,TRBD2,CASNAVGRGRVQETQYF,TGTGCCAGCAATGCAGTGGGGAGGGGTCGTGTACAAGAGACCCAGTACTTC
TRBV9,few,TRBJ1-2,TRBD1,CASSVPGTGGSGYTF,TGTGCCAGCAGCGTACCCGGGACAGGGGGGTCCGGCTACACCTTC
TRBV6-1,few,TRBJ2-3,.,CASSRGDTQYF,TGTGCCAGCAGTCGAGGCGATACGCAGTATTTT